This TCR beta chain was profiled in a study of CD8 T cells in Susac syndrome. Germline CDR1 LGHDT, CDR2 YNNKEL (reference sequence). The CDR3 is made up of 16 amino acids. With 3 bases clipped from V and 3 bases from J, the junction kept 11 bases outside the gene matches. Reverse transcription of 0.5 to 1 ug RNA was performed with random hexamers. TCRdb reprocessed the immunoSEQ multiplex PCR reads via MiXCR and lists one record per CDR3 protein. The sample consists of roughly 80,000 distinct CDR3 sequences, roughly 94% of them appearing once. The sequenced sample was CD8+ T cells from PBMCs. The V call is TRBV3-1, the J call TRBJ2-7; 7 bases map to TRBD2. The source of this sequence is a human donor with Susac syndrome. CDR3 sequence reads: CASSHHAGVALYEQYF. The DNA for the CDR3 is TGTGCCAGCAGCCACCACGCGGGGGTGGCCCTCTACGAGCAGTACTTC.